The TCR beta chain described here comes from a study of blood T cell repertoires in COVID-19. Libraries were prepared by immunoSEQ multiplex PCR; TCRdb keeps only in-frame clonotypes and omits some of them. The sample records about 94,000 clones, about 80% being singletons. The germline V gene has CDR1 LNHDA and CDR2 SQIVND (reference sequence). CDR3 length: 16 amino acids. V was pared by 3 bases and J by 0 bases, with 9 bases between. The clonotype originates from a man in his sixties with acute or convalescent COVID-19. The chain links TRBV19 to TRBJ1-6, with D maybe TRBD1 (6 bases). The sample consisted of peripheral blood. CDR3 sequence: CASSMGRGSYNSPLHF. CDR3 nucleotide sequence: TGTGCCAGTAGTATGGGCAGGGGCTCCTATAATTCACCCCTCCACTTT.